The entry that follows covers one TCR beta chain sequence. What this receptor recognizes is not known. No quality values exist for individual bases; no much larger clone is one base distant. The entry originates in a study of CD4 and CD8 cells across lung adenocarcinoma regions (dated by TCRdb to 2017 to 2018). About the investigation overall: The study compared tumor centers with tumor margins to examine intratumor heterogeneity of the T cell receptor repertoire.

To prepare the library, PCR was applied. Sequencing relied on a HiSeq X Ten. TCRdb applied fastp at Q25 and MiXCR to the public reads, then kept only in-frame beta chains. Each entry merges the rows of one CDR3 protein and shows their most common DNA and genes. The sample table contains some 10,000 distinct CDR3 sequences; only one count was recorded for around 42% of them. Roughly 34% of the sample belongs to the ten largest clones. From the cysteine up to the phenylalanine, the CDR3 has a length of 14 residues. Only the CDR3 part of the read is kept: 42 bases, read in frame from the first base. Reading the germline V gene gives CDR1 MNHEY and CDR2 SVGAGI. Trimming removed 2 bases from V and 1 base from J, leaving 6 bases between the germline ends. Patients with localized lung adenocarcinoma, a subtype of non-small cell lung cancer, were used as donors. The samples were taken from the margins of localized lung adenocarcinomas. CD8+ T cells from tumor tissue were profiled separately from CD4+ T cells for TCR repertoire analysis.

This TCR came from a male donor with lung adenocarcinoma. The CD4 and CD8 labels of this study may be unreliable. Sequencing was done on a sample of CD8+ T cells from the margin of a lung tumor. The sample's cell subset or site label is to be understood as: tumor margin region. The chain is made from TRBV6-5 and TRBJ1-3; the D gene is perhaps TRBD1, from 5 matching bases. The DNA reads TGTGCCAGCAGTTACCAGGGTTCTGGAAACACCATATATTTT. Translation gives CASSYQGSGNTIYF.